This T cell receptor (beta chain) was recorded in a study of tumor and adjacent non-tumor tissue in lung cancer. Study findings and constraints: Normal lung showed higher cumulative top 100 clone frequency than tumor.

CDR1 and CDR2 from the germline V gene are SGHAT and FQNNGV. The CDR3 has 19 residues. This sample's RNA came from whole unsorted tissue. More than 3 cm separated this lung sample from the edge of the tumor. This clonotype was seen a single time. Its matching antigen is unknown. Its ends do not fully match the called genes, so a read error is possible. TCRbeta libraries were built with three rounds of nested PCR, modified from ARM-PCR. TCRdb processed the multiplex PCR reads anew with MiXCR; each CDR3 protein has one entry. The sample has 60,000 or so distinct CDR3 sequences; around two thirds are singletons.

Material: distant non-tumor lung tissue. The TCR originated in a man between 65 and 85 years old with non-small cell lung cancer. This sequence joins TRBV11-2 and TRBJ2-3; 8 nucleotides align to TRBD2. CDR3 DNA sequence: TGTGCCGGCAGCTTAGCGGGGCTAGTGGGGGCCCTCCTTACAGATACGCAGTATTTT. Translated: CAGSLAGLVGALLTDTQYF. The full variable domain, rest sourced from reference TRBV11-2 and TRBJ2-3, is EAGVAQSPRYKIIEKRQSVAFWCNPISGHATLYWYQQILGQGPKLLIQFQNNGVVDDSQLPKDRFSAERLKGVDSTLKIQPAKLEDSAVYLCAGSLAGLVGALLTDTQYFGPGTRLTVL.